These 3 T cell receptor beta chains originate from one sample sequenced in a study of blood T cell repertoires in COVID-19 (TCRdb year 2020). The library came from the immunoSEQ multiplex PCR assay. The immuneACCESS repertoire file appears here via TCRdb, limited to in-frame rearrangements. These files lack a portion of the clones; in checked studies, under half of the deficit traces to unresolved V genes, and the cause of the others is not known. This sample has 240,000 or so clones in its table, and approximately 90% of those were observed once. Of the sample, over 0.85% falls within the top ten clones. The sequencing sample was made of PBMCs or T cells enriched from blood (not recorded which). These receptors all come from a man in his fifties who had been exposed to COVID-19.

This chain uses TRBV28 with TRBJ1-1, with TRBD1 matching over 8 bases. Trimming cost V 6 bases and J 0 bases; bases outside gene matches: 15. The CDR3 has 18 residues. Germline CDR1 reads MDHEN; CDR2 reads SYDVKM. The CDR3 coding sequence is TGTGCCAGCAGCCGTGGAAGGCCAGGGGGCTCCATGAACACTGAAGCTTTCTTT. Translated, it gives CASSRGRPGGSMNTEAFF.

The rearrangement uses TRBV7-9 and TRBJ1-1; tentatively, D is TRBD1 (6 bases). The CDR3 has 15 amino acids. Trimming left V 5 bases short and J 4 bases short, with 17 bases between. Germline assignment: CDR1 SEHNR and CDR2 FQNEAQ (reference sequence). CDR3 nucleotides: TGTGCCAGCAGCGTGGGCCTAGGGGGAGTCACTGAAGCTTTCTTT. Its translation is CASSVGLGGVTEAFF.

This chain uses TRBV11-2 with TRBJ1-2; 9 bases align to TRBD1. V shed 1 base, J shed 5 bases, and the junction held 2 bases outside the gene matches. Germline V gives CDR1 SGHAT, CDR2 FQNNGV. The CDR3 has 14 residues. This chain's CDR3 is CASSLVQGAYGYTF. In nucleotides, the CDR3 is TGTGCCAGCAGCTTAGTACAGGGGGCGTATGGCTACACCTTC.